This T cell receptor (beta chain) derives from a study of control samples from healthy donors and cancer patients. Trimming cost V 2 bases and J 2 bases; bases outside gene matches: 7. Germline V gene sequence: CDR1 SGHDT, CDR2 YYEEEE. The CDR3 runs to 15 residues. Here immunoSEQ multiplex PCR was the method, and the copy in TCRdb shows in-frame clones only, minus some. The sample has some 150,000 clones, under 95% seen once. The J gene is TRBJ2-7, the V gene TRBV5-6, with 7 bases identical to TRBD2. This receptor was taken from a man aged 40-55 years in good health. Sequencing was performed on blood. The CDR3 nucleotides are TGTGCCAGCAGCTTCTACGGGACTAACACCTACGAGCAGTACTTC. This translates into CASSFYGTNTYEQYF.